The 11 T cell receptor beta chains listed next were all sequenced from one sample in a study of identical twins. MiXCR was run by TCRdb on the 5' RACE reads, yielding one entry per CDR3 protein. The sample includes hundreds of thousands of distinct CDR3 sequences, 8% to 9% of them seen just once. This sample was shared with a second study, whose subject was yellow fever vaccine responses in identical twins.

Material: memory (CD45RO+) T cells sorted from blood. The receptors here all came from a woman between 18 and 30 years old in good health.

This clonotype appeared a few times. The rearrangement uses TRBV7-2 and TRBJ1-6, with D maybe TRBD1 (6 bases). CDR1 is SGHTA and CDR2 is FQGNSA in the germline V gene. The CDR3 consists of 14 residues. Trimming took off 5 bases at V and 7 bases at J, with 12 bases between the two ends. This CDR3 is CASSGAGDNSPLHF. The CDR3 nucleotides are TGTGCCAGCAGCGGGGCAGGGGACAATTCACCCCTCCACTTT.

This chain's CDR3 is CASSQRGLAEGYTF. The DNA of the CDR3 is TGTGCCAGCAGCCAACGGGGGCTGGCGGAAGGCTACACCTTC. The chain has TRBV14 and TRBJ1-2; the D gene is possibly TRBD1 (6 bases). This CDR3 has 14 residues. The germline V and J ends were trimmed by 2 bases and 8 bases, with 15 bases remaining between them. The germline V gene encodes CDR1 SGHDN and CDR2 FVKESK. Combining the CDR3 with reference TRBV14 and TRBJ1-2 gives the whole variable domain EAGVTQFPSHSVIEKGQTVTLRCDPISGHDNLYWYRRVMGKEIKFLLHFVKESKQDESGMPNNRFLAERTGGTYSTLKVQPAELEDSGVYFCASSQRGLAEGYTFGSGTRLTVV.

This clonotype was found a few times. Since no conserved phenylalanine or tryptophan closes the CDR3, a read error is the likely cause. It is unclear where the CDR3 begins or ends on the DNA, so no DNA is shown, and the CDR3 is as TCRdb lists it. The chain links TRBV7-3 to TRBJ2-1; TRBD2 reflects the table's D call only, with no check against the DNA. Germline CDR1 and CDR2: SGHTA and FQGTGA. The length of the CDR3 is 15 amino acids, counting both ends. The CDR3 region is CASSPDGLAGVERFL.

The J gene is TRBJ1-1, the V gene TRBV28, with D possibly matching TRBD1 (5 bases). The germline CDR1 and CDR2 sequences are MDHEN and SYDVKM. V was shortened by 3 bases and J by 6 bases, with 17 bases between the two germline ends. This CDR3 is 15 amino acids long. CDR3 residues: CASSLPKRGRAEAFF. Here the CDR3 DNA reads TGTGCCAGCAGTTTGCCCAAACGGGGCCGGGCTGAAGCTTTCTTT.

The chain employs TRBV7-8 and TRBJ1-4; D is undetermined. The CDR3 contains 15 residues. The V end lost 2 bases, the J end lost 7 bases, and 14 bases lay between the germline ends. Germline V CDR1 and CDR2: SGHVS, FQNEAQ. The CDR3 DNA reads TGTGCCAGCAGCTTATACGAGGGCTGGGGTGAAAAACTGTTTTTT. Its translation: CASSLYEGWGEKLFF. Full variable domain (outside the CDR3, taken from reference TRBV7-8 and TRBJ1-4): GAGVSQSPRYKVAKRGQDVALRCDPISGHVSLFWYQQALGQGPEFLTYFQNEAQLDKSGLPSDRFFAERPEGSVSTLKIQRTQQEDSAVYLCASSLYEGWGEKLFFGSGTQLSVL.

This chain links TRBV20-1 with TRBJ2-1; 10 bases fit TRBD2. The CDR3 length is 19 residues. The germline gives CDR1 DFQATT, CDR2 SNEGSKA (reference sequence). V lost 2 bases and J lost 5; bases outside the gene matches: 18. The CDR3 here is CSARPQGGAGGRLDNEQFF. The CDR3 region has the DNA TGCAGTGCTAGACCTCAGGGGGGAGCGGGGGGGCGTTTAGACAATGAGCAGTTCTTC.

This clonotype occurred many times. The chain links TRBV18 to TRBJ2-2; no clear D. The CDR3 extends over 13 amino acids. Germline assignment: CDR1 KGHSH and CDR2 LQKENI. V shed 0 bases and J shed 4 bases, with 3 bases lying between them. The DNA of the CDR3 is TGTGCCAGCTCACCACCGGGCACCGGGGAGCTGTTTTTT. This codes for CASSPPGTGELFF. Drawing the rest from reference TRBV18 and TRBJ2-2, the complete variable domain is NAGVMQNPRHLVRRRGQEARLRCSPMKGHSHVYWYRQLPEEGLKFMVYLQKENIIDESGMPKERFSAEFPKEGPSILRIQQVVRGDSAAYFCASSPPGTGELFFGEGSRLTVL.

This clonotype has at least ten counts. The CDR3 sequence: CATWTGEPLNTEAFF. The CDR3, as DNA: TGTGCCACCTGGACAGGGGAACCCCTGAACACTGAAGCTTTCTTT. The chain combines TRBV10-3 with TRBJ1-1; 9 bases agree with TRBD1. V was clipped by 10 bases and J by 0 bases; unmatched bases: 9. The CDR3 runs 15 residues. CDR1 is ENHRY, CDR2 SYGVKD, per germline.

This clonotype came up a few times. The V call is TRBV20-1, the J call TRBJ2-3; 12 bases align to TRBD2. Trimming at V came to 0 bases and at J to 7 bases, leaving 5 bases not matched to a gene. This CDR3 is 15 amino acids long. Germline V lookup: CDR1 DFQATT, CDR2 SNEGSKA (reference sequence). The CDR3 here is CSARDGLAGGYTQYF. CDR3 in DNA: TGCAGTGCTAGAGATGGGCTAGCGGGAGGGTATACGCAGTATTTT.

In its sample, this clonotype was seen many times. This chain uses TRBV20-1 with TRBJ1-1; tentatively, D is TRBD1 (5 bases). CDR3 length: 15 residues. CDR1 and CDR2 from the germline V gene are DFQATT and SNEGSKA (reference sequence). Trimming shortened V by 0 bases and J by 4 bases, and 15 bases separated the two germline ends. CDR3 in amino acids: CSARDESKGSTEAFF. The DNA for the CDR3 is TGCAGTGCTAGAGATGAGAGTAAGGGGAGCACTGAAGCTTTCTTT.

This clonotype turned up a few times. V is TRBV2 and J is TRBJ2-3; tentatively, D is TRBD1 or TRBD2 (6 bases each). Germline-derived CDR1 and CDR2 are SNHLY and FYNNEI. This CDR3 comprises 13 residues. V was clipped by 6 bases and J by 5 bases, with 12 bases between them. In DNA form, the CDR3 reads TGTGCCAGCAGGGGGGGCGCAAGAGATACGCAGTATTTT. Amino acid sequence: CASRGGARDTQYF.